The next 6 T cell receptor beta chains were all read from a single sample in a study of Ad26.COV2.S vaccination and SARS-CoV-2 variants. Profiling relied on immunoSEQ multiplex PCR, and the TCRdb table lists in-frame clones only, not all of them. Among hundreds of thousands of clones listed, around 90% were seen once. Sample treatment: 15 to 20 received Ad26.COV2.S at low or high dose, single or two shots; several received placebo; per-sample allocation not given. Specimens were obtained on day 63 following the first vaccine or placebo injection. Sequencing used peripheral blood, obtained in a trial of Ad26.COV2.S vaccine versus placebo. These receptors all come from a person aged 18 to 65 who received the Ad26.COV2.S COVID-19 vaccine or a placebo.

The rearrangement links TRBV19 to TRBJ2-2, with a possible D match to TRBD2 (5 bases). This CDR3 region has 15 residues. CDR1 LNHDA and CDR2 SQIVND come from the germline V gene (reference sequence). Trimming shortened V by 5 bases and J by 1 base, and 11 bases separated the two germline ends. CDR3 loop: CASSGKGLNTGELFF. CDR3 DNA: TGTGCCAGTAGTGGAAAAGGACTGAACACCGGGGAGCTGTTTTTT.

The chain links TRBV12-3 or TRBV12-4 to TRBJ1-1; D is perhaps TRBD1 (6 bases). The CDR3 totals 13 residues. Trimming stripped 5 bases from V and 9 bases from J, with 16 bases between. This chain's CDR3 is CASSPTGGSQAFF. The CDR3 DNA is TGTGCCAGCAGTCCGACCGGGGGCTCTCAAGCTTTCTTT.

The genes are TRBV30 and TRBJ2-7, with TRBD2 matching 14 bases. V lost 2 bases, J lost 4 bases, and 13 bases stayed unmatched. The CDR3 contains 18 residues. The germline V gene encodes CDR1 GTSNPN and CDR2 SVGIG (reference sequence). The DNA of the CDR3 is TGTGCCTGGAGTAGCGGGACTAGCGGGAGAATCATCGGATACGAGCAGTACTTC. Translation gives CAWSSGTSGRIIGYEQYF.

The rearrangement joins TRBV7-3 to TRBJ2-1; D is undetermined. Trimming shortened V by 5 bases and J by 0 bases, and 11 bases separated the two germline ends. The CDR3 sequence is 15 residues long. Germline lookup yields CDR1 SGHTA and CDR2 FQGTGA. The DNA for the CDR3 is TGTGCCAGCAGCCAGACGTTGAGCTCCTACAATGAGCAGTTCTTC. It yields the protein CASSQTLSSYNEQFF.

The chain uses TRBV6-2 or TRBV6-3 and TRBJ2-7, with D maybe TRBD2 (5 bases). The germline V gene has CDR1 MNHEY and CDR2 SVGEGT. The CDR3 loop spans 15 amino acids. V was clipped by 5 bases and J by 2 bases, with 16 bases between them. The CDR3 DNA is TGTGCCAGCAGTCCCCCTGGACTGGGAACCTACGAGCAGTACTTC. This encodes CASSPPGLGTYEQYF.

The V gene is TRBV11-2, the J gene TRBJ2-7; TRBD1 aligns across 9 bases. CDR3 length: 18 amino acids. Unmatched junction bases numbered 13, after V lost 4 bases and J lost 0 bases. CDR1 and CDR2 from the germline V gene are SGHAT and FQNNGV. The CDR3 nucleotides read TGTGCCAGCAGCTCGATTAGGGGGGACAGGGCGCGCTCCTACGAGCAGTACTTC. It codes for CASSSIRGDRARSYEQYF.